The 31 T cell receptor beta chains given below trace back to one sample, sequenced in a study of shared clonotypes between healthy human individuals. The method was immunoSEQ multiplex PCR; TCRdb's version includes in-frame clones alone and lacks a portion of them. The profile shows 150,000 to 200,000 clones, over 85% of them singletons. The sequenced sample was naive CD4+ T cells sorted from blood. Noted subset: CD45RA+ positively selected. These TCRs come from a woman aged 25 to 45 in good health.

A single count supports this clone. This chain links TRBV4-2 with TRBJ2-1; 9 nucleotides match TRBD2. The V segment lost 0 bases and the J segment 5 bases; nucleotides outside the gene matches: 5. This CDR3 region has 16 residues. Germline V gene data show CDR1 as LGHNA and CDR2 as YNFKEQ. This chain's CDR3 is CASSQDASGNHNEQFF. CDR3 sequence (DNA): TGTGCCAGCAGCCAAGACGCTAGCGGGAACCACAATGAGCAGTTCTTC.

V gene TRBV30 combines with J gene TRBJ1-1; a possible D gene is TRBD1 (5 bases). The CDR3 has 15 amino acids. Germline V gene sequence: CDR1 GTSNPN, CDR2 SVGIG (reference sequence). Trimming removed 7 bases at V and 10 bases at J, with 28 bases between. In DNA form, the CDR3 reads TGTGCCTCAGAATGGTCTCCCGGGGGGTATCATGGAGCTTTCTTT. It is translated as CASEWSPGGYHGAFF. Full variable domain (rest looked up from reference TRBV30 and TRBJ1-1): SQTIHQWPATLVQPVGSPLSLECTVEGTSNPNLYWYRQAAGRGLQLLFYSVGIGQISSEVPQNLSASRPQDRQFILSSKKLLLSDSGFYLCASEWSPGGYHGAFFGQGTRLTVV.

The chain has TRBV11-2 and TRBJ2-6; possibly TRBD1 or TRBD2 for D (7 bases each). V lost 5 bases and J 2 bases, leaving 13 bases between the germline ends. This CDR3 comprises 16 residues. The germline V gene has CDR1 SGHAT and CDR2 FQNNGV. CDR3 nucleotide sequence: TGTGCCAGCAGCCCCAGGGGGGGAACTGGGGCCAACGTCCTGACTTTC. Protein sequence: CASSPRGGTGANVLTF.

On this clone: In the same sample, other DNA sequences code for this CDR3. This chain links TRBV5-1 with TRBJ2-7; D remains ambiguous. The CDR3 has 13 amino acids. Germline V lookup: CDR1 SGHRS, CDR2 YFSETQ. Trimming left V 5 bases short and J 0 bases short, with 9 bases between. DNA for the CDR3: TGCGCCAGCAGAGGCCCCAGCTCCTACGAGCAGTACTTC. Its protein product is CASRGPSSYEQYF. The whole variable domain, filled in from reference TRBV5-1 and TRBJ2-7, reads KAGVTQTPRYLIKTRGQQVTLSCSPISGHRSVSWYQQTPGQGLQFLFEYFSETQRNKGNFPGRFSGRQFSNSRSEMNVSTLELGDSALYLCASRGPSSYEQYFGPGTRLTVT.

This chain joins TRBV9 and TRBJ2-3; TRBD1 agrees at 7 bases. Germline assignment: CDR1 SGDLS and CDR2 YYNGEE. V gave up 0 bases and J gave up 2 bases; unmatched junction bases: 12. The CDR3 has 18 residues. This CDR3 reads CASSVGGYTGVSTDTQYF. The CDR3 DNA sequence: TGTGCCAGCAGCGTAGGGGGCTATACAGGGGTTTCCACAGATACGCAGTATTTT.

The J gene is TRBJ2-3, the V gene TRBV7-3; D possibly corresponds to TRBD2 (6 bases). Trimming took 5 bases from V and 5 from J, leaving 11 bases between them. The CDR3 contains 13 residues. Per the germline V gene, CDR1 is SGHTA and CDR2 is FQGTGA. This chain's CDR3 is CASSVTSRDTQYF. In DNA, the CDR3 is TGTGCCAGCAGCGTGACTAGTCGAGATACGCAGTATTTT.

The chain is built from TRBV2 and TRBJ2-7, with D possibly called TRBD1 or TRBD2 (7 bases each). Germline assignment: CDR1 SNHLY and CDR2 FYNNEI. The CDR3 has 14 amino acids. The V and J ends lost 3 bases and 2 bases respectively, with 11 bases between them. The CDR3 DNA sequence: TGTGCCAGCAGTGATGCAGGGGGGGCCTACGAGCAGTACTTC. It is translated as CASSDAGGAYEQYF.

The table lists this clone with a count of one. The gene calls are TRBV28 and TRBJ2-5; TRBD1 matches at 10 bases. The length of the CDR3 is 13 residues. With V trimmed by 9 bases and J by 12 bases, 13 bases remained unmatched. Germline V CDR1 and CDR2: MDHEN, SYDVKM. CDR3 nucleotide sequence: TGTGCCAGTGCGCCGGGACAGGGGTTTTTGGAGTACTTC. Translating gives CASAPGQGFLEYF.

V and J are TRBV4-1 and TRBJ1-3; D possibly corresponds to TRBD1 (5 bases). The CDR3 covers 17 residues. V was cut by 1 base and J by 3 bases, with 16 bases left in between. From germline, CDR1 is MGHRA and CDR2 YSYEKL. CDR3: CASSQVVPGLGGNTIYF. CDR3 nucleotide sequence: TGCGCCAGCAGCCAAGTAGTACCGGGACTTGGTGGAAACACCATATATTTT.

The chain combines TRBV30 with TRBJ1-2; D is unresolved. The CDR3 extends over 15 amino acids. Germline CDR1 reads GTSNPN; CDR2 reads SVGIG (reference sequence). Between the trimmed V and J ends, which lost 0 bases and 3 bases, there was a span of 14 bases. CDR3 bases: TGTGCCTGGAGTGTTCTTGGGCTAGCACACTATGGCTACACCTTC. Its translation is CAWSVLGLAHYGYTF.

The CDR3 DNA is TGCGCCAGCAGCTGGACAGGGGGGGAACACACTGAAGCTTTCTTT. It is translated as CASSWTGGEHTEAFF. V and J are TRBV4-1 and TRBJ1-1; 10 positions match TRBD1. The germline V gene encodes CDR1 MGHRA and CDR2 YSYEKL. This CDR3 contains 15 residues. The V and J ends lost 5 bases and 3 bases, in that order; junction bases with no gene match: 6.

The genes are TRBV7-9 and TRBJ2-2; 14 bases align to TRBD2. This CDR3 is 18 amino acids long. The trim removed 5 bases at V and 0 bases at J, leaving 5 bases unmatched. CDR1 is SEHNR and CDR2 is FQNEAQ in the germline V gene (reference sequence). The CDR3, as DNA: TGTGCCAGCAGCCCACGACTAGCGGGAGGGGCGAACACCGGGGAGCTGTTTTTT. Translating gives CASSPRLAGGANTGELFF.

This chain connects TRBV5-8 to TRBJ2-5; no firm D call. The J call is uncertain, as TRBJ2-7 better fits the DNA end. The CDR3 totals 15 residues. Germline V gene lookup returns CDR1 SGHTS and CDR2 YDEGEE. CDR3 region: CASSLVGYATYEQYF. CDR3 bases: TGTGCCAGCAGCTTGGTGGGGTACGCCACCTACGAGCAGTACTTC.

The chain joins TRBV2 to TRBJ2-5, with D unclear. Germline CDR1 SNHLY, CDR2 FYNNEI. V dropped 1 base and J dropped 9 bases, with 12 bases sitting between them. CDR3 size: 13 residues. CDR3: CASSEELWAAQYF. The CDR3 bases are TGTGCCAGCAGTGAAGAGTTATGGGCCGCCCAGTACTTC.

This sequence joins TRBV19 and TRBJ2-7; 7 nucleotides align to TRBD1. CDR1 and CDR2 (germline): LNHDA, SQIVND (reference sequence). CDR3 length: 14 residues. V gave up 5 bases and J gave up 2 bases; unmatched junction bases: 6. The DNA of the CDR3 is TGTGCCAGTAGTGGAACAGGGGTAACCTACGAGCAGTACTTC. It encodes CASSGTGVTYEQYF.

This chain joins TRBV4-1 and TRBJ2-1; 10 positions match TRBD1. With 1 base clipped from V and 7 bases from J, the junction kept 10 bases outside the gene matches. Germline V gene sequence: CDR1 MGHRA, CDR2 YSYEKL. This CDR3 has 17 residues. CDR3 in amino acids: CASSQGGRDRGRNEQFF. As DNA, the CDR3 is TGCGCCAGCAGCCAAGGGGGAAGGGACAGGGGACGGAATGAGCAGTTCTTC.

This rearrangement joins TRBV5-1 to TRBJ2-7, with TRBD2 identical over 7 bases. V gave up 5 bases and J gave up 4 bases; unmatched junction bases: 9. There are 14 residues in the CDR3. Germline V gene lookup returns CDR1 SGHRS and CDR2 YFSETQ. CDR3 DNA: TGCGCCAGCAGGGGAGGGGACTCCCAGTACGAGCAGTACTTC. This translates into CASRGGDSQYEQYF.

The rearrangement links TRBV30 to TRBJ2-7; tentatively, D is TRBD2 (5 bases). The V gene lost 2 bases and the J gene lost 1 base, with 9 bases spanning the gap. CDR1 and CDR2 from the germline V gene are GTSNPN and SVGIG (reference sequence). The length of the CDR3 is 13 residues. The CDR3 spells CAWSSRGSYEQYF. The DNA for the CDR3 is TGTGCCTGGAGTTCCCGAGGGTCCTACGAGCAGTACTTC.

V is TRBV5-1 and J is TRBJ2-3; 7 bases are a match to TRBD1. Germline V lookup: CDR1 SGHRS, CDR2 YFSETQ. V gave up 4 bases and J gave up 0 bases; unmatched junction bases: 11. The CDR3 is 17 residues long. For the CDR3, the DNA is TGCGCCAGCAGCGACCTTACAGGGGCCGCTAGCACAGATACGCAGTATTTT. It encodes CASSDLTGAASTDTQYF.

This chain joins TRBV19 and TRBJ2-1; a possible D gene is TRBD2 (6 bases). Trimming removed 0 bases from V and 7 bases from J, with 16 bases in between. Germline CDR1 and CDR2: LNHDA and SQIVND (reference sequence). This CDR3 contains 16 residues. The CDR3 protein is CASSIDRDLNRNEQFF. In nucleotides, the CDR3 is TGTGCCAGTAGTATAGACCGGGACTTGAACCGGAATGAGCAGTTCTTC.

CDR3 in amino acids: CASSVSESGSGYEQYF. In DNA, the CDR3 is TGTGCCAGCAGCGTTTCGGAGAGCGGGAGCGGGTACGAGCAGTACTTC. V usage is TRBV28 and J usage is TRBJ2-7; TRBD2 matches 8 bases. The germline CDR1 and CDR2 sequences are MDHEN and SYDVKM. This CDR3 contains 16 residues. V shed 6 bases, J shed 4 bases, and the junction held 14 bases outside the gene matches.

V is TRBV6-5 and J is TRBJ1-1, with TRBD1 as a possible D gene (5 bases). The CDR3 is made up of 14 amino acids. Trimming cost V 4 bases and J 1 base, with 10 bases left between them. Germline V gene lookup returns CDR1 MNHEY and CDR2 SVGAGI. DNA of the CDR3: TGTGCCAGCAGTTTGGGACGGAAGAACACTGAAGCTTTCTTT. Translated: CASSLGRKNTEAFF.

Details on this clone: A junction end diverges from the germline sequence, so it may reflect a read error. This chain uses TRBV2 with TRBJ1-5; TRBD1 matches 12 bases. Germline-derived CDR1 and CDR2 are SNHLY and FYNNEI. The CDR3 is 16 residues long. CDR3 in amino acids: CASSLSGTGGKQPQHF. The DNA of the CDR3 is TGTGCCAGCAGCCTTTCCGGGACAGGGGGCAAACAGCCCCAGCATTTT.

The rearrangement uses TRBV19 and TRBJ1-2; 9 bases fit TRBD1. The CDR3 consists of 17 residues. V shed 7 bases and J 7 bases; nucleotides not matched to a gene: 19. Germline loops: CDR1 LNHDA, CDR2 SQIVND (reference sequence). DNA of the CDR3: TGTGCCAGTACCTATAGTAGGGACAGGGCATCTTTTCGTGGCTACACCTTC. It codes for CASTYSRDRASFRGYTF.

Comment on this clone: Relative to the germline gene, one junction end is altered; a read error may explain this. The chain is built from TRBV28 and TRBJ2-5; D might be TRBD2 (6 bases). Germline CDR1 reads MDHEN; CDR2 reads SYDVKM. The CDR3 sequence is 15 residues long. The CDR3 DNA follows: TGTGCCAGCAGCCACAATGGGGGAGGAAGAGAGGCCCAGTACTTC. Its translation is CASSHNGGGREAQYF. Supplemented by reference TRBV28 and TRBJ2-5, the full variable domain reads DVKVTQSSRYLVKRTGEKVFLECVQDMDHENMFWYRQDPGLGLRLIYFSYDVKMKEKGDIPEGYSVSREKKERFSLILESASTNQTSMYLCASSHNGGGREAQYFGPGTRLLVL.

The rearrangement joins TRBV6-5 to TRBJ1-5, with TRBD1 matching over 9 bases. From germline, CDR1 is MNHEY and CDR2 SVGAGI. Germline trimming cut 4 bases from V and 3 bases from J; bases unmatched to any gene: 7. CDR3 size: 16 residues. CDR3 DNA: TGTGCCAGCAGTTCACAGGGGGCGGGTAACAATCAGCCCCAGCATTTT. Translation: CASSSQGAGNNQPQHF.

This chain joins TRBV4-1 and TRBJ2-5; the match to TRBD2 covers 14 bases. J lost 5 bases, V lost 4 bases, and 12 bases had no gene match. The germline gives CDR1 MGHRA, CDR2 YSYEKL. The CDR3 is 18 amino acids. The CDR3 loop reads CASSRYSGTSGSYETQYF. The CDR3 region has the DNA TGCGCCAGCAGCCGCTACTCCGGGACTAGCGGGAGTTATGAGACCCAGTACTTC.

The rearrangement joins TRBV7-9 to TRBJ1-1; TRBD1 aligns across 10 bases. Germline CDR1 SEHNR, CDR2 FQNEAQ (reference sequence). The CDR3 has 14 residues. Trimming at V came to 4 bases and at J to 5 bases, leaving 4 bases not matched to a gene. CDR3: CASSSRQGATEAFF. Written as DNA, the CDR3 is TGTGCCAGCAGCTCACGACAGGGGGCGACTGAAGCTTTCTTT.

This chain uses TRBV11-1 with TRBJ1-2; D ambiguous. The CDR3 totals 14 residues. Per the germline V gene, CDR1 is SGHAT and CDR2 is FQDESV (reference sequence). The V and J ends lost 0 bases and 1 base respectively, with 6 bases between them. The chain's CDR3 is CASSLAGDNYGYTF. As DNA, the CDR3 is TGTGCCAGCAGCTTAGCAGGAGATAACTATGGCTACACCTTC.

Comment on this clone: One end of the junction varies from germline; a read error may be responsible. V gene TRBV28 combines with J gene TRBJ2-5; D perhaps matches TRBD1 (6 bases). The J call may be mistaken, given a closer DNA end match to TRBJ2-7. Germline CDR1 is MDHEN and CDR2 is SYDVKM. The CDR3 totals 12 residues. CDR3 region: CRGGEEVYEQYF. The CDR3, as DNA: TGCCGTGGGGGCGAGGAAGTCTACGAGCAGTACTTC.

V gene TRBV9 combines with J gene TRBJ1-1, with TRBD1 matching 7 bases. V shed 0 bases and J 0 bases; nucleotides not matched to a gene: 11. This CDR3 contains 18 residues. Germline V gives CDR1 SGDLS, CDR2 YYNGEE. The CDR3 here is CASSVDFSLGTVNTEAFF. In DNA form, the CDR3 reads TGTGCCAGCAGCGTAGACTTTTCACTGGGGACAGTGAACACTGAAGCTTTCTTT.